Below, 25 T cell receptor beta chains from the same sample are listed, as sequenced in a study of blood T cell repertoires in COVID-19. TCRdb's table, derived via immunoSEQ multiplex PCR, lists solely in-frame clones and lacks some. The sample contains under 250,000 clones, around four fifths of which appear only once. Sequencing was performed on peripheral blood. These receptors came from a man in his fifties or sixties with active or convalescent COVID-19.

The gene calls are TRBV7-2 and TRBJ1-2; 8 bases map to TRBD1. The germline gives CDR1 SGHTA, CDR2 FQGNSA. This CDR3 contains 15 residues. V lost 3 bases, J lost 7 bases, and 10 bases stayed unmatched. As DNA, the CDR3 is TGTGCCAGCAGCTTCGACAGGGGTCCCACCGGTGGCTACACCTTC. Translating gives CASSFDRGPTGGYTF.

The rearrangement joins TRBV4-1 to TRBJ2-1, with 10 nucleotides matching TRBD2. J lost 6 bases, V lost 1 base, and 15 bases had no gene match. The germline gives CDR1 MGHRA, CDR2 YSYEKL. The CDR3 loop spans 19 amino acids. Written as DNA, the CDR3 is TGCGCCAGCAGCCAAGTGCCGGGACTAGCGCTACCTCCTGGCAATGAGCAGTTCTTC. Translated: CASSQVPGLALPPGNEQFF.

This clone was seen only once. The rearrangement uses TRBV9 and TRBJ2-7; D might be TRBD2 (6 bases). Trimming stripped 4 bases from V and 0 bases from J, with 11 bases between. Per the germline V gene, CDR1 is SGDLS and CDR2 is YYNGEE. The CDR3 runs to 14 residues. CDR3 sequence: CASSTGGYSYEQYF. CDR3 nucleotides: TGTGCCAGCAGCACCGGGGGTTACTCCTACGAGCAGTACTTC.

The J gene is TRBJ2-5, the V gene TRBV10-3; TRBD2 aligns across 7 bases. Germline CDR1 and CDR2: ENHRY and SYGVKD. The V gene end was trimmed by 3 bases and the J gene end by 1 base; junction bases not matched to a gene: 8. CDR3 length equals 16 residues. Written as DNA, the CDR3 is TGTGCCATCAGTGATGTGACTCCTAGCGGCCAAGAGACCCAGTACTTC. Its protein is CAISDVTPSGQETQYF.

V usage is TRBV18 and J usage is TRBJ1-6; TRBD1 agrees at 11 bases. The germline gives CDR1 KGHSH, CDR2 LQKENI. Trimming removed 1 base from V and 9 bases from J; junction bases left unmatched: 2. This CDR3 contains 15 residues. The chain's CDR3 is CASSPQGTGGSPLHF. CDR3 coding DNA: TGTGCCAGCTCACCACAAGGGACAGGGGGTTCACCCCTCCACTTT.

V and J are TRBV24-1 and TRBJ2-1; the D is unclear. Per the germline V gene, CDR1 is KGHDR and CDR2 is SFDVKD. V dropped 4 bases and J dropped 4 bases, with 13 bases sitting between them. The CDR3 totals 15 residues. CDR3 nucleotides: TGTGCCACCAGTGAAATGTCAGTACCGTACAATGAGCAGTTCTTC. Protein product: CATSEMSVPYNEQFF.

CDR3 residues: CSAQDQETQYF. In DNA form, the CDR3 reads TGCAGTGCCCAGGACCAAGAGACCCAGTACTTC. J is TRBJ2-5 and V is TRBV20-1; no clear D. The CDR3 spans 11 residues. Trimming removed 6 bases from V and 0 bases from J, with 5 bases in between. The germline V gene has CDR1 DFQATT and CDR2 SNEGSKA (reference sequence).

Details on this clone: Other DNA sequences in this specimen translate into the identical CDR3. The chain uses TRBV28 and TRBJ2-3, with 7 bases identical to TRBD1. The CDR3 length is 14 residues. Losses at the gene ends were 2 bases for V and 4 bases for J; bases not matched to a gene: 3. From germline, CDR1 is MDHEN and CDR2 SYDVKM. CDR3 coding DNA: TGTGCCAGCAGTTTAGAGGGGGCGTCAGATACGCAGTATTTT. Translated: CASSLEGASDTQYF.

This chain connects TRBV23-1 to TRBJ1-2, with D possibly being TRBD1 (6 bases). TRBV23-1 is designated an ORF whose function remains uncertain. The CDR3 has 14 amino acids. V shed 3 bases and J shed 4 bases, with 12 bases lying between them. This chain's CDR3 is CASSHPTGTYGYTF. DNA of the CDR3: TGCGCCAGCAGTCACCCAACAGGGACCTATGGCTACACCTTC.

The chain has TRBV5-4 and TRBJ2-7; the match to TRBD2 covers 7 bases. Looked up from germline, CDR1 is SGHNT and CDR2 is YYREEE (reference sequence). The J segment lost 0 bases and the V segment lost 6 bases, leaving 9 bases of the junction unmatched. The CDR3 is made up of 15 amino acids. The CDR3 protein is CASNSGGGSSYEQYF. The CDR3 DNA sequence: TGTGCCAGCAACTCTGGGGGGGGTAGCTCCTACGAGCAGTACTTC. The full variable domain, with the rest looked up from reference TRBV5-4 and TRBJ2-7, is ETGVTQSPTHLIKTRGQQVTLRCSSQSGHNTVSWYQQALGQGPQFIFQYYREEENGRGNFPPRFSGLQFPNYSSELNVNALELDDSALYLCASNSGGGSSYEQYFGPGTRLTVT.

The gene calls are TRBV19 and TRBJ2-1, with 11 nucleotides matching TRBD2. CDR1 LNHDA and CDR2 SQIVND come from the germline V gene (reference sequence). The CDR3 totals 15 residues. V dropped 6 bases and J dropped 5; count of bases not matched to a gene: 6. Here the CDR3 DNA reads TGTGCCAGTAGCCCGGGACTAGCGGTAAACAATGAGCAGTTCTTC. Translated: CASSPGLAVNNEQFF.

This sequence joins TRBV29-1 and TRBJ2-4; possible D gene TRBD1, 5 bases. This CDR3 contains 13 residues. V dropped 4 bases and J dropped 5 bases, with 12 bases sitting between them. Germline CDR1 is SQVTM and CDR2 is ANQGSEA. This chain's CDR3 is CSVVRDRENIQYF. CDR3 bases: TGCAGCGTTGTCAGGGATAGGGAAAACATTCAGTACTTC.

This clone showed up just once. The chain employs TRBV11-2 and TRBJ2-7; no reliable D call. The length of the CDR3 is 14 residues. Trimming pared 3 bases from V and 5 bases from J, leaving 14 bases between. Per the germline V gene, CDR1 is SGHAT and CDR2 is FQNNGV. As DNA, the CDR3 is TGTGCCAGCAGCTTTCTGACGAGGTACAACGAGCAGTACTTC. Translation gives CASSFLTRYNEQYF.

In DNA, the CDR3 is TGTGCCAGTCAATCAGGGAAGAAGGCTTTCTTT. It translates to CASQSGKKAFF. The rearrangement links TRBV28 to TRBJ1-1, with D perhaps TRBD1 (5 bases). V was cut by 9 bases and J by 11 bases, with 16 bases left in between. There are 11 residues in the CDR3. The germline gives CDR1 MDHEN, CDR2 SYDVKM.

The chain couples TRBV5-1 to TRBJ1-3; D remains unclear. Germline CDR1 reads SGHRS; CDR2 reads YFSETQ. This CDR3 has 15 amino acids. Trimming removed 2 bases from V and 0 bases from J, with 9 bases in between. DNA for the CDR3: TGCGCCAGCAGCTTCGGCAGGCCCTCTGGAAACACCATATATTTT. Translating gives CASSFGRPSGNTIYF.

This clone was recorded a few times. The V and J genes are TRBV7-9 and TRBJ1-2; 12 bases agree with TRBD1. The CDR3 spans 18 residues. The V gene end was trimmed by 3 bases and the J gene end by 1 base; junction bases not matched to a gene: 9. Germline V gives CDR1 SEHNR, CDR2 FQNEAQ (reference sequence). The CDR3 region is CASSFAGTGGLFNYGYTF. DNA for the CDR3: TGTGCCAGCAGCTTCGCCGGGACAGGGGGCCTCTTTAACTATGGCTACACCTTC. Based on the CDR3 plus reference TRBV7-9 and TRBJ1-2, the full variable domain is DTGVSQNPRHKITKRGQNVTFRCDPISEHNRLYWYRQTLGQGPEFLTYFQNEAQLEKSRLLSDRFSAERPKGSFSTLEIQRTEQGDSAMYLCASSFAGTGGLFNYGYTFGSGTRLTVV.

The chain joins TRBV2 to TRBJ2-5, with TRBD2 identical over 10 bases. Per the germline V gene, CDR1 is SNHLY and CDR2 is FYNNEI. V lost 2 bases to trimming and J lost 2 bases; unmatched junction nucleotides: 5. The CDR3 totals 16 residues. In DNA form, the CDR3 reads TGTGCCAGCAGTGAACACAGCGGGAGGGTTCAAGAGACCCAGTACTTC. It codes for CASSEHSGRVQETQYF.

The chain is built from TRBV19 and TRBJ2-3, with a tentative D call TRBD1 (5 bases). This CDR3 comprises 15 residues. The V and J ends lost 4 bases and 2 bases respectively, with 13 bases between them. Germline V gene sequence: CDR1 LNHDA, CDR2 SQIVND (reference sequence). CDR3 region: CASSTQTGFTDTQYF. The CDR3 DNA reads TGTGCCAGTAGTACACAAACAGGATTCACAGATACGCAGTATTTT.

Only one count was recorded for this clone. The chain employs TRBV5-1 and TRBJ1-2, with D hard to call. This CDR3 has 13 amino acids. Germline V gene data show CDR1 as SGHRS and CDR2 as YFSETQ. V was pared by 1 base and J by 4 bases, with 8 bases between. CDR3 in amino acids: CASSLWRTYGYTF. For the CDR3, the DNA is TGCGCCAGCAGCTTGTGGAGGACCTATGGCTACACCTTC.

This clone turned up a few times. The rearrangement links TRBV18 to TRBJ2-2; D may be TRBD2 (6 bases). V was trimmed by 2 bases and J by 2 bases, leaving 12 bases between them. The CDR3 is 16 amino acids. Germline V gene data show CDR1 as KGHSH and CDR2 as LQKENI. This CDR3 is CASSPNVGGNTGELFF. The CDR3 nucleotides read TGTGCCAGCTCACCAAACGTGGGAGGAAACACCGGGGAGCTGTTTTTT. Using reference TRBV18 and TRBJ2-2 for the parts outside the CDR3, the full variable domain is NAGVMQNPRHLVRRRGQEARLRCSPMKGHSHVYWYRQLPEEGLKFMVYLQKENIIDESGMPKERFSAEFPKEGPSILRIQQVVRGDSAAYFCASSPNVGGNTGELFFGEGSRLTVL.

The rearrangement joins TRBV9 to TRBJ1-2, with 7 positions matching TRBD1. Germline-derived CDR1 and CDR2 are SGDLS and YYNGEE. The V and J ends lost 2 bases and 6 bases, in that order; junction bases with no gene match: 7. There are 14 residues in the CDR3. The CDR3 loop reads CASSVRQGGDGYTF. CDR3 in DNA: TGTGCCAGCAGCGTGAGACAGGGAGGCGATGGCTACACCTTC.

This clone was seen just once. The chain links TRBV12-5 to TRBJ2-5; TRBD1 is a possible D gene (7 bases). The CDR3 spans 15 residues. Trimming left V 1 base short and J 5 bases short, with 14 bases between. Germline V CDR1 and CDR2: LGHNT, FRNRAP. The CDR3 sequence is CASGLGQGGRETQYF. CDR3 DNA: TGTGCTAGTGGTTTGGGACAGGGAGGTAGGGAGACCCAGTACTTC.

Regarding this clone: A read error may produce the germline difference seen at one junction end. The chain carries TRBV3-1 (or the pseudogene TRBV3-2) and TRBJ2-3; 8 bases match TRBD2. The CDR3 sequence is 13 residues long. Germline V gene sequence: CDR1 LGHDT, CDR2 YNNKEL (reference sequence). The CDR3 nucleotides read TGTGCCAGCAGCCAAGAGCAGCGGGGGTCTACTATTTTT. Encoded protein: CASSQEQRGSTIF.

This clone was observed once. The chain links TRBV7-8 to TRBJ1-2; 9 bases fit TRBD1. From germline, CDR1 is SGHVS and CDR2 FQNEAQ. This CDR3 has 15 amino acids. Trimming cost V 3 bases and J 4 bases; bases outside gene matches: 6. In DNA form, the CDR3 reads TGTGCCAGCAGCTTCAGACAGGGGGGTATCTATGGCTACACCTTC. As protein: CASSFRQGGIYGYTF.

DNA of the CDR3: TGTGCCAGCAGGGGGGGGAGCGGTTATGAAGCTTTCTTT. Translating gives CASRGGSGYEAFF. The chain links TRBV6-5 to TRBJ1-1; D is possibly TRBD1 (5 bases). Trimming shortened V by 6 bases and J by 7 bases, and 15 bases separated the two germline ends. The CDR3 runs to 13 residues. Germline V lookup: CDR1 MNHEY, CDR2 SVGAGI.